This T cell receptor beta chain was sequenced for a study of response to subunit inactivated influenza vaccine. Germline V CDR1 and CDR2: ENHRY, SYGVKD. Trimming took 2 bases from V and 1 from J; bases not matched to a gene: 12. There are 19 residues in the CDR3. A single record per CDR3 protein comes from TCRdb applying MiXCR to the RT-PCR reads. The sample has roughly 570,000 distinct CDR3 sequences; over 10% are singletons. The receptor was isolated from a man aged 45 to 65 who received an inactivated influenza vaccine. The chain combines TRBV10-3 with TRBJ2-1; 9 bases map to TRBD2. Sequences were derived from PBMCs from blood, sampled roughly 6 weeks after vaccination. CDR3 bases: TGTGCCATCAGTGAGGCCAGGTATCAGCGGGAGGAGTCCTACAATGAGCAGTTCTTC. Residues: CAISEARYQREESYNEQFF.